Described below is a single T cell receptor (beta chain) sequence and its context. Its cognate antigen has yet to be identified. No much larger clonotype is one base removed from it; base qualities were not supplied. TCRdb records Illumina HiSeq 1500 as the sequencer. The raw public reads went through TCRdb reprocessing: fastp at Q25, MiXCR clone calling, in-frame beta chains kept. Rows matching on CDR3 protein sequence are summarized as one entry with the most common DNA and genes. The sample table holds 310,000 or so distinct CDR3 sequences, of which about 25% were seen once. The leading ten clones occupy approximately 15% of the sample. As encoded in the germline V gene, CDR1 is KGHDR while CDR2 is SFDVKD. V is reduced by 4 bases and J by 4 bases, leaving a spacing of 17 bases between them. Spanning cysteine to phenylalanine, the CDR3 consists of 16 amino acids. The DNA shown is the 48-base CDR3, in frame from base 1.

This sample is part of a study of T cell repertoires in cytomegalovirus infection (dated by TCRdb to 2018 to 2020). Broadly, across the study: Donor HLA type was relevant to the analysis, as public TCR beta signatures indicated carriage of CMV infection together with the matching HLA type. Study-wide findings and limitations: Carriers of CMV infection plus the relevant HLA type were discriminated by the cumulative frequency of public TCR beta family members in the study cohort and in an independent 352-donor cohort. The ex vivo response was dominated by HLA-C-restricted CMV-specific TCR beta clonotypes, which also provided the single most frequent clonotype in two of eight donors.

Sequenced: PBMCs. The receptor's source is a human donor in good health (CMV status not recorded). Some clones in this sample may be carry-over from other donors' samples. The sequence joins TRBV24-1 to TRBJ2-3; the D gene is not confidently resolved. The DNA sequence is TGTGCCACCAGTGACCCTTATAAGGGTATCTCAGATACGCAGTATTTT. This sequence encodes CATSDPYKGISDTQYF.